What follows are 18 T cell receptor beta chains derived from one specimen sequenced in a study of T-cell reconstitution after alpha-beta-depleted transplantation in children (dated by TCRdb to the mid-2010s). What the treatment or condition label conveys for this sample: allogeneic hematopoietic cell transplantation with graft depleted of TCRalphabeta T cells and CD19 B cells. Library method: PCR. The listed sequencing device is Illumina HiSeq 2500. To normalize quantification of the TCRbeta repertoire, the TCR libraries were built with molecular barcoding that relied on unique molecular identifiers. The public reads were quality trimmed at Q25 with fastp and then assembled into clones with MiXCR by TCRdb, keeping productive beta chains. Under each unique CDR3 protein, matching rows form one entry showing the most common genes and DNA. The sample data list about 290,000 distinct CDR3 sequences, and over 9% of these were observed just once. The ten largest make up less than 9% of the sample.

Specimen: PBMCs, collected before TCRalphabeta/CD19-depleted stem cell transplant. The receptors shown here come from a boy less than two years old with acute myeloid leukemia, due to receive a stem cell transplant.

This clonotype was observed many times. The chain is built from TRBV25-1 and TRBJ2-5; D not resolved. The germline gives CDR1 MGHDK, CDR2 SYGVNS. This CDR3 contains 12 residues. Deletions cut 4 bases from V and 2 bases from J, with 5 bases between. The CDR3 region is CASSVSQETQYF. CDR3 coding DNA: TGTGCCAGCAGTGTATCGCAAGAGACCCAGTACTTC.

This clonotype was picked up many times. The chain couples TRBV29-1 to TRBJ1-1; 7 nucleotides align to TRBD1. The CDR3 consists of 14 residues. Per germline, CDR1 SQVTM and CDR2 ANQGSEA. V was pared by 5 bases and J by 4 bases, with 10 bases of the junction left unmatched. CDR3 sequence: CSVILEGQFTEAFF. CDR3 bases: TGCAGCGTTATTTTAGAGGGACAGTTCACTGAAGCTTTCTTT.

This clonotype was seen ten or more times. The chain employs TRBV15 and TRBJ2-7, with D hard to call. CDR3 length: 11 amino acids. V gave up 3 bases and J gave up 4 bases, with 4 bases separating them. Germline assignment: CDR1 LNHNV and CDR2 YYDKDF (reference sequence). The CDR3 reads CATSSSYEQYF. CDR3 nucleotide sequence: TGTGCCACCAGCAGTTCTTACGAGCAGTACTTC.

There are a few counts of this clonotype. This chain joins TRBV6-5 and TRBJ2-7; possible D gene TRBD1, 6 bases. The CDR3 has 15 amino acids. CDR1 is MNHEY, CDR2 SVGAGI, per germline. V was trimmed by 2 bases and J by 4 bases, leaving 15 bases between them. The CDR3, as DNA: TGTGCCAGCAGTTACCTCAGGGGAGCCCATTACGAGCAGTACTTC. Protein sequence: CASSYLRGAHYEQYF.

This clonotype was detected many times. J is TRBJ2-1 and V is TRBV14; 9 bases are shared with TRBD2. Germline CDR1 is SGHDN and CDR2 is FVKESK. With 8 bases clipped from V and 5 bases from J, the junction kept 4 bases outside the gene matches. This CDR3 contains 13 residues. CDR3 loop: CASRSGGNNEQFF. Here the CDR3 DNA reads TGTGCCAGCCGGAGCGGGGGGAACAATGAGCAGTTCTTC. The whole variable domain, filled in from reference TRBV14 and TRBJ2-1, reads EAGVTQFPSHSVIEKGQTVTLRCDPISGHDNLYWYRRVMGKEIKFLLHFVKESKQDESGMPNNRFLAERTGGTYSTLKVQPAELEDSGVYFCASRSGGNNEQFFGPGTRLTVL.

This clonotype has a count of ten or more. This rearrangement joins TRBV7-2 to TRBJ2-1; 7 bases agree with TRBD2. Germline trimming cut 5 bases from V and 6 bases from J; bases unmatched to any gene: 13. Germline assignment: CDR1 SGHTA and CDR2 FQGNSA. The CDR3 totals 16 residues. The CDR3 is CASSPLSGISGNEQFF. In nucleotides, the CDR3 is TGTGCCAGCAGCCCCTTGAGCGGGATTTCGGGCAATGAGCAGTTCTTC.

Ten or more counts support this clonotype. The chain joins TRBV14 to TRBJ2-7; D perhaps matches TRBD2 (6 bases). Trimming stripped 1 base from V and 2 bases from J, with 15 bases between. The CDR3 sequence is 16 residues long. Per the germline V gene, CDR1 is SGHDN and CDR2 is FVKESK. Here the CDR3 DNA reads TGTGCCAGCAGCCAAGTGTTGGGGACTTTCCCCTACGAGCAGTACTTC. Protein product: CASSQVLGTFPYEQYF.

This clonotype was found many times. This chain connects TRBV4-3 to TRBJ2-2; a possible D gene is TRBD1 (5 bases). V lost 1 base and J lost 2, with 8 bases in between. CDR1 is LGHNA, CDR2 YSLEER, per germline. This CDR3 is built from 15 residues. Here the CDR3 DNA reads TGCGCCAGCAGCCAAGGACAGATTAACACCGGGGAGCTGTTTTTT. It translates to CASSQGQINTGELFF.

This clonotype appeared a few times. This chain uses TRBV20-1 with TRBJ1-6; 7 bases map to TRBD1. Germline V lookup: CDR1 DFQATT, CDR2 SNEGSKA (reference sequence). The CDR3 runs 15 residues. J was trimmed by 3 bases and V by 2 bases; bases with no gene match: 4. The CDR3, as DNA: TGCAGTGCTAGAATGACAGGGCTCTATAATTCACCCCTCCACTTT. It yields the protein CSARMTGLYNSPLHF.

A few counts support this clonotype. The chain employs TRBV10-3 and TRBJ2-3; a weak D match, TRBD2 (6 bases). Deletions cut 11 bases from V and 1 base from J, with 13 bases between. The CDR3 totals 13 residues. The germline gives CDR1 ENHRY, CDR2 SYGVKD. The CDR3 DNA reads TGTGCCGAGTCGGCTAGCGGCACAGATACGCAGTATTTT. It is translated as CAESASGTDTQYF.

This clonotype was seen ten or more times. J is TRBJ1-1 and V is TRBV20-1, with D possibly being TRBD1 (6 bases). V was cut by 6 bases and J by 0 bases, with 8 bases left in between. The CDR3 has 12 amino acids. Germline V gives CDR1 DFQATT, CDR2 SNEGSKA (reference sequence). CDR3 in amino acids: CSAGGMNTEAFF. DNA for the CDR3: TGCAGTGCAGGGGGGATGAACACTGAAGCTTTCTTT.

The chain uses TRBV12-3 or TRBV12-4 and TRBJ1-1; TRBD1 might be the D (6 bases). V gave up 5 bases and J gave up 0 bases, with 13 bases separating them. The CDR3 runs 15 residues. Written as DNA, the CDR3 is TGTGCCAGCAGTCCGGACAGCGACATGAACACTGAAGCTTTCTTT. It is translated as CASSPDSDMNTEAFF.

The V call is TRBV2, the J call TRBJ1-5, with D possibly TRBD1 on 5 matching bases. Germline V gene data show CDR1 as SNHLY and CDR2 as FYNNEI. Trimming shortened V by 6 bases and J by 6 bases, and 9 bases separated the two germline ends. This CDR3 has 12 residues. CDR3 region: CASSDSLQPQHF. DNA of the CDR3: TGTGCCAGCAGCGACAGCCTTCAGCCCCAGCATTTT.

CDR3 loop: CSVGPGLTDTQYF. Here the CDR3 DNA reads TGCAGCGTTGGCCCTGGACTAACAGATACGCAGTATTTT. This rearrangement joins TRBV29-1 to TRBJ2-3, with D possibly being TRBD2 (6 bases). V was pared by 4 bases and J by 3 bases, with 11 bases between. The CDR3 has 13 residues. CDR1 is SQVTM and CDR2 is ANQGSEA in the germline V gene.

Comment on this clonotype: One base away lies a much larger clone, so this may be a sequencing read error. The chain combines TRBV20-1 with TRBJ2-3; 9 bases map to TRBD2. The CDR3 loop spans 15 amino acids. Germline V CDR1 and CDR2: DFQATT, SNEGSKA (reference sequence). The CDR3 DNA sequence: TGCAGTGCTTCCCGGACTAGCGAGAGCACAGATACGGAGTATTTT. It encodes CSASRTSESTDTEYF.

The table lists this clonotype with many counts. This chain links TRBV28 with TRBJ1-4; D perhaps matches TRBD1 (5 bases). The CDR3 contains 17 residues. Germline CDR1 is MDHEN and CDR2 is SYDVKM. Trimming removed 2 bases at V and 0 bases at J, with 13 bases between. This CDR3 is CASSLGARLATNEKLFF. CDR3 nucleotide sequence: TGTGCCAGCAGTTTAGGGGCCCGTCTTGCAACTAATGAAAAACTGTTTTTT.

The sample holds many counts of this clonotype. The chain recombines TRBV20-1 with TRBJ2-5, with 7 positions matching TRBD1. The V and J ends lost 8 bases and 1 base, in that order; junction bases with no gene match: 7. Germline V gives CDR1 DFQATT, CDR2 SNEGSKA (reference sequence). The CDR3 spans 13 residues. CDR3 sequence reads: CSPITGAQETQYF. CDR3 DNA: TGCAGTCCAATTACAGGGGCCCAAGAGACCCAGTACTTC.

The table lists this clonotype with many counts. CDR3 bases: TGTGCCAGCAGCCCTTTATCACAGGGCTCCTACGAGCAGTACTTC. Its protein is CASSPLSQGSYEQYF. This chain connects TRBV7-9 to TRBJ2-7, with TRBD1 as a possible D gene (6 bases). The CDR3 spans 15 residues. The ends were cut back, 5 bases at V and 0 bases at J, with 14 bases in the middle. The germline V gene has CDR1 SEHNR and CDR2 FQNEAQ (reference sequence). Looking up the rest from reference TRBV7-9 and TRBJ2-7 gives the full variable domain: DTGVSQNPRHKITKRGQNVTFRCDPISEHNRLYWYRQTLGQGPEFLTYFQNEAQLEKSRLLSDRFSAERPKGSFSTLEIQRTEQGDSAMYLCASSPLSQGSYEQYFGPGTRLTVT.